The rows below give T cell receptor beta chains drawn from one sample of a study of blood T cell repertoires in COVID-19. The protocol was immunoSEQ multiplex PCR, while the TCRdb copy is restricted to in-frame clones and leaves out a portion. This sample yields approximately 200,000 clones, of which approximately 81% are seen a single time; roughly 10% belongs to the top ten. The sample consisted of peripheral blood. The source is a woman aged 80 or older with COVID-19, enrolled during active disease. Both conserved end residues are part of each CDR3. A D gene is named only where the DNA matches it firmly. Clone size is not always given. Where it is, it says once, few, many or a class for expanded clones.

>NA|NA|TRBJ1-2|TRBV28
TGTGCCAGCAGTTTTATTCTTTCGACGGCCGGAGCTAACTATGGCTACACCTTC
CASSFILSTAGANYGYTF
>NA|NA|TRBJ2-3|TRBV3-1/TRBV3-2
TGTGCCAGCAGCCACCGGGAAGATACGCAGTATTTT
CASSHREDTQYF
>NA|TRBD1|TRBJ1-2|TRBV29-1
TGCAGCGTCGAGGGGACAGTTATCGGCTACACCTTC
CSVEGTVIGYTF
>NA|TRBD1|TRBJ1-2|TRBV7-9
TGTGCCAGCAGCTCTTGGACAGGGTATGGCTACACCTTC
CASSSWTGYGYTF
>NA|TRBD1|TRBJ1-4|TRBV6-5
TGTGCCAGCAGGCGTCAGGGGGACGGAAAACTGTTTTTT
CASRRQGDGKLFF
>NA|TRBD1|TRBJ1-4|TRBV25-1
TGTGCCAGCAGTCCCACTGGGACAGGGATAGGAAAACTGTTTTTT
CASSPTGTGIGKLFF
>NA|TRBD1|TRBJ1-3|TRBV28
TGTGCCAGCAGTAAGACAGGGACTGGAAACACCATATATTTT
CASSKTGTGNTIYF
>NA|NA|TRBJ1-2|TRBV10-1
TGCGCCAGCAGTGAGTCGACTCGGGTTGGCTACACCTTC
CASSESTRVGYTF
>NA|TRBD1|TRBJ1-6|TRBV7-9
TGTGCCAGCAGCTCAGCCGGGACAGCTAATTCACCCCTCCACTTT
CASSSAGTANSPLHF
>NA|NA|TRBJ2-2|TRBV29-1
TGCAGCGTTGATTCCGGGGGCACCGGGGAGCTGTTTTTT
CSVDSGGTGELFF
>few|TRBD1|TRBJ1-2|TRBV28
TGTGCCAGCAGAACGGGGGACAGATTCTATGGCTACACCTTC
CASRTGDRFYGYTF
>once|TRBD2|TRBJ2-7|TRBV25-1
TGTGCCAGCACCTTTAGCGGGGATTCGAGTGAGCAGTACTTC
CASTFSGDSSEQYF
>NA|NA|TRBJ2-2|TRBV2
TGTGCCAGCAGCCAGGGTTTATCCGGGGAGCTGTTTTTT
CASSQGLSGELFF
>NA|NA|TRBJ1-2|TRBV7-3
TGTGCCAGCAGCACACGGGCTAACTATGGCTACACCTTC
CASSTRANYGYTF
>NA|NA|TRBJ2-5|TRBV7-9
TGTGCCAGCAGCTTAGTCCCCCGGGGGTTGGAGACCCAGTACTTC
CASSLVPRGLETQYF
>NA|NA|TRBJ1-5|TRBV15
TGTGCCACCAGCGCCCCTGGGGGGGATCAGCCCCAGCATTTT
CATSAPGGDQPQHF
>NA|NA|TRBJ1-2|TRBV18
TGTGCCAGCTCACCACTTTCTTCTAACTATGGCTACACCTTC
CASSPLSSNYGYTF